The 4 T cell receptor beta chains listed next were all sequenced from one sample in a study of T cell responses to AZD1222 COVID-19 vaccine (dated by TCRdb to the early 2020s). Libraries were built with the immunoSEQ multiplex PCR assay. Drawn from immuneACCESS, this table holds only the in-frame rearrangements with V and J called that TCRdb kept. Clones are partly lost; checked studies trace under half to an unresolved V gene and leave the rest unexplained. The sample table contains some 99,000 clones; only one count was recorded for 70% to 85% of them. The ten largest clones add up to about 14% of the sample. Per the publication, the time point label means: about 28 days (+/-7) after the second vaccine dose. The material was peripheral blood, obtained 28 days after the second AZD1222 dose. These receptors all come from an adult who received the AZD1222 COVID-19 vaccine.

The V gene is TRBV7-3, the J gene TRBJ1-2, with 7 bases lining up with TRBD1. The germline V gene has CDR1 SGHTA and CDR2 FQGTGA. Losses at the gene ends were 0 bases for V and 6 bases for J; bases not matched to a gene: 7. The CDR3 has 15 amino acids. CDR3 amino acids: CASSLTGTALDGYTF. The CDR3 DNA is TGTGCCAGCAGCTTAACAGGGACAGCCCTGGATGGCTACACCTTC.

This clone was recorded only once. The chain joins TRBV6-6 to TRBJ1-5; no clear D gene. V gave up 8 bases and J gave up 1 base, with 24 bases separating them. In germline, CDR1 is MNHNY, CDR2 SVGAGI (reference sequence). The CDR3 sequence is 18 residues long. The CDR3 DNA sequence: TGTGCCAGCGGTCTTCGGCTGGAGGCTTATAGGAGCAATCAGCCCCAGCATTTT. Translating it yields CASGLRLEAYRSNQPQHF.

The chain has TRBV9 and TRBJ2-3, with 7 bases identical to TRBD1. The V gene end was trimmed by 3 bases and the J gene end by 0 bases; junction bases not matched to a gene: 7. CDR1 and CDR2 from the germline V gene are SGDLS and YYNGEE. This CDR3 region has 16 residues. The CDR3 nucleotides are TGTGCCAGCAGCGCGGTCGGGACAGCCAGCACAGATACGCAGTATTTT. Protein: CASSAVGTASTDTQYF. Together with reference TRBV9 and TRBJ2-3, the CDR3 gives the full variable domain: DSGVTQTPKHLITATGQRVTLRCSPRSGDLSVYWYQQSLDQGLQFLIQYYNGEERAKGNILERFSAQQFPDLHSELNLSSLELGDSALYFCASSAVGTASTDTQYFGPGTRLTVL.

The V and J genes are TRBV11-2 and TRBJ2-3, with D possibly TRBD2 on 5 matching bases. Trimming took off 3 bases at V and 5 bases at J, with 21 bases between the two ends. The CDR3 loop spans 17 amino acids. The germline V gene has CDR1 SGHAT and CDR2 FQNNGV. CDR3: CASSLSFRRLDLDTQYF. CDR3 nucleotides: TGTGCCAGCAGCTTGAGTTTCAGGAGGTTGGATCTAGATACGCAGTATTTT.